This T cell receptor (beta chain) was profiled in a study of shared clonotypes between healthy human individuals. A remark on this clone: Its specificity is unknown.

Whole-study findings and limits: Few donors restricted represented genetic and exposure-history diversity.

The germline CDR1 and CDR2 sequences are LNHDA and SQIVND (reference sequence). The CDR3 spans 14 residues. The germline V and J ends were trimmed by 3 bases and 6 bases, with 13 bases remaining between them. Measured with immunoSEQ multiplex PCR; TCRdb has only the in-frame clones, and not every one. The sample lists more than 2,000,000 clones, over 85% seen once, with 0.39% in the top ten. The sequencing input was naive CD4+ T cells from PBMCs. Subset described: CD45RA+ positively selected. The chain is built from TRBV19 and TRBJ2-3; D might be TRBD1 (6 bases). The receptor was derived from a man aged 18 to 35 in good health. Some clones in this sample may be carry-over from other donors' samples. CDR3 protein: CASSMFRDTDTQYF. CDR3 DNA: TGTGCCAGTAGTATGTTCCGGGACACGGATACGCAGTATTTT.